The 20 T cell receptor beta chains presented below share a single source sample, sequenced in a study of cytomegalovirus exposure and HLA in healthy donors. Amplification used 60 Vbeta primers and 13 Jbeta primers. Method: immunoSEQ multiplex PCR; TCRdb's copy keeps in-frame clones and lacks some. The repertoire shows about 160,000 clones; the top ten hold about 2%. Material for sequencing was PBMCs. The receptors were sampled from a man aged 25-40 years in good health and CMV-seronegative.

V gene TRBV10-3 combines with J gene TRBJ2-1; 12 bases line up with TRBD2. The length of the CDR3 is 12 residues. Germline CDR1 is ENHRY and CDR2 is SYGVKD. V shed 9 bases, J shed 9 bases, and the junction held 3 bases outside the gene matches. This CDR3 is CAIGLAGPEQFF. In DNA form, the CDR3 reads TGTGCCATAGGACTAGCGGGACCTGAGCAGTTCTTC.

CDR3 sequence: CASSYSFPGEYTEAFF. CDR3 bases: TGTGCCAGCAGTTACAGTTTCCCGGGAGAATACACTGAAGCTTTCTTT. The chain couples TRBV6-5 to TRBJ1-1, with no clear D. Between the trimmed V and J ends, which lost 2 bases and 3 bases, there was a span of 16 bases. The CDR3 has 16 amino acids. From germline, CDR1 is MNHEY and CDR2 SVGAGI.

J is TRBJ2-7 and V is TRBV28; the D gene is possibly TRBD2 (6 bases). CDR3 length: 20 residues. CDR1 is MDHEN and CDR2 is SYDVKM in the germline V gene. The V gene lost 3 bases and the J gene lost 0 bases, with 27 bases spanning the gap. The CDR3, as DNA: TGTGCCAGCAGTTTCCCCTTGCGAGCGGGTGGAAGGGGTCGCTCCTACGAGCAGTACTTC. This encodes CASSFPLRAGGRGRSYEQYF.

This chain links TRBV6-5 with TRBJ1-2, with TRBD1 identical over 7 bases. The CDR3 sequence is 13 residues long. CDR1 MNHEY and CDR2 SVGAGI come from the germline V gene. V lost 5 bases, J lost 4 bases, and 4 bases stayed unmatched. The CDR3 spells CASSQQGIYGYTF. The CDR3, as DNA: TGTGCCAGCAGTCAACAGGGGATCTATGGCTACACCTTC.

The CDR3 coding sequence is TGCGCCAGCAGCCCGGGACAGGGGGCTGGGAATGAGCAGTTCTTC. It codes for CASSPGQGAGNEQFF. The V and J genes are TRBV5-1 and TRBJ2-1; 12 bases are a match to TRBD1. V shed 4 bases and J 7 bases; nucleotides not matched to a gene: 6. The CDR3 loop spans 15 amino acids. Germline V gives CDR1 SGHRS, CDR2 YFSETQ.

As DNA, the CDR3 is TGTGCCAGCAGTGAGCGGGCGGAGGGGACCACAGATACGCAGTATTTT. Its translation is CASSERAEGTTDTQYF. This sequence joins TRBV6-4 and TRBJ2-3; D perhaps matches TRBD2 (6 bases). Germline CDR1 reads MRHNA; CDR2 reads SNTAGT. V was clipped by 3 bases and J by 2 bases, with 15 bases between them. The CDR3 has 16 amino acids.

CDR3: CASSRSSLAGVGYTF. Here the CDR3 DNA reads TGTGCCAGCAGCCGTTCTAGCTTGGCGGGCGTGGGCTACACCTTC. The chain joins TRBV11-2 to TRBJ1-2; D remains ambiguous. Germline V lookup: CDR1 SGHAT, CDR2 FQNNGV. V was trimmed by 5 bases and J by 8 bases, leaving 21 bases between them. The CDR3 runs 15 residues.

The chain couples TRBV19 to TRBJ2-3; the D is unclear. The CDR3 spans 12 residues. Deletions cut 3 bases from V and 2 bases from J, with 3 bases between. The germline V gene has CDR1 LNHDA and CDR2 SQIVND (reference sequence). The CDR3 region is CASSISTDTQYF. The CDR3 DNA reads TGTGCCAGTAGTATCTCCACAGATACGCAGTATTTT.

This chain uses TRBV9 with TRBJ2-7; the match to TRBD1 covers 9 bases. CDR1 and CDR2 (germline): SGDLS, YYNGEE. This CDR3 has 15 amino acids. J gave up 3 bases and V 3 bases, and 7 bases lay outside the gene matches. The CDR3 region has the DNA TGTGCCAGCAGCGGAACCGGGACAGGGATCTACGAGCAGTACTTC. It translates to CASSGTGTGIYEQYF. Filled out from reference TRBV9 and TRBJ2-7, the complete variable domain reads DSGVTQTPKHLITATGQRVTLRCSPRSGDLSVYWYQQSLDQGLQFLIQYYNGEERAKGNILERFSAQQFPDLHSELNLSSLELGDSALYFCASSGTGTGIYEQYFGPGTRLTVT.

This sequence joins TRBV11-3 and TRBJ2-7; the match to TRBD1 covers 11 bases. The CDR3 extends over 17 amino acids. Looked up from germline, CDR1 is SGHNT and CDR2 is YENEEA. Trimming removed 1 base from V and 3 bases from J; junction bases left unmatched: 8. CDR3 sequence: CASSLVAGTGGDYEQYF. DNA for the CDR3: TGTGCCAGCAGCTTAGTGGCTGGGACAGGGGGTGACTACGAGCAGTACTTC.

The chain's CDR3 is CASSSGLAGHYEQYF. In DNA form, the CDR3 reads TGTGCCAGCAGCTCGGGACTAGCGGGACACTACGAGCAGTACTTC. V and J are TRBV6-5 and TRBJ2-7; 13 bases are a match to TRBD2. CDR3 size: 15 residues. CDR1 is MNHEY and CDR2 is SVGAGI in the germline V gene. Trimming took 6 bases from V and 3 from J; bases not matched to a gene: 5.

The V gene is TRBV12-5, the J gene TRBJ2-5, with TRBD1 identical over 7 bases. The V gene end was trimmed by 0 bases and the J gene end by 1 base; junction bases not matched to a gene: 11. The CDR3 runs 18 residues. CDR1 LGHNT and CDR2 FRNRAP come from the germline V gene. In DNA, the CDR3 is TGTGCTAGTGGTTTGGTACATGGGACAGCAAAATTCCAAGAGACCCAGTACTTC. As protein: CASGLVHGTAKFQETQYF.

The genes are TRBV5-1 and TRBJ1-4; 7 bases line up with TRBD1. CDR3 length: 15 residues. From germline, CDR1 is SGHRS and CDR2 YFSETQ. The ends lost 2 bases at V and 7 bases at J; junction bases unmatched: 8. The CDR3 here is CASSFTEGASEKLFF. The CDR3 region has the DNA TGCGCCAGCAGCTTTACTGAGGGGGCTTCTGAAAAACTGTTTTTT.

The chain has TRBV11-2 and TRBJ2-3; the match to TRBD2 covers 11 bases. After removal of 5 bases from V and 12 bases from J, the junction contained 7 bases not matched to a gene. This CDR3 is 13 amino acids long. Germline V gene data show CDR1 as SGHAT and CDR2 as FQNNGV. CDR3 in DNA: TGTGCCAGCAGCCCCGCCCTAGCGGGAGGACAGTATTTT. Translation: CASSPALAGGQYF.

The CDR3 reads CASSLGGGRAAFF. The CDR3 nucleotides are TGTGCCAGCAGCCTAGGGGGGGGGCGCGCGGCTTTCTTT. The chain employs TRBV28 and TRBJ1-1; possibly TRBD1 for D (6 bases). The CDR3 covers 13 residues. V lost 6 bases and J 11 bases, leaving 19 bases between the germline ends. The germline V gene has CDR1 MDHEN and CDR2 SYDVKM.

The chain employs TRBV30 and TRBJ1-1; D not resolved. V was clipped by 5 bases and J by 7 bases, with 14 bases between them. There are 12 residues in the CDR3. Germline CDR1 reads GTSNPN; CDR2 reads SVGIG (reference sequence). This chain's CDR3 is CAWGDGGNEAFF. The CDR3 DNA follows: TGTGCCTGGGGAGACGGCGGGAATGAAGCTTTCTTT.

CDR3 in amino acids: CASRIRLAGSLDTGELFF. CDR3 in DNA: TGTGCCAGTAGGATACGACTAGCGGGATCTCTAGACACCGGGGAGCTGTTTTTT. The rearrangement joins TRBV19 to TRBJ2-2; TRBD2 matches 11 bases. This CDR3 is 18 amino acids long. J lost 3 bases, V lost 6 bases, and 12 bases had no gene match. CDR1 is LNHDA, CDR2 SQIVND, per germline (reference sequence).

The chain uses TRBV15 and TRBJ2-7, with 9 bases lining up with TRBD2. Germline assignment: CDR1 LNHNV and CDR2 YYDKDF (reference sequence). CDR3 length: 15 residues. V was pared by 0 bases and J by 5 bases, with 5 bases of the junction left unmatched. Here the CDR3 reads CATSRDLSGRDEQYF. The CDR3 DNA is TGTGCCACCAGCAGAGATCTTAGCGGGAGAGACGAGCAGTACTTC.

The chain couples TRBV5-1 to TRBJ2-1; a weak D match, TRBD2 (6 bases). The germline V gene encodes CDR1 SGHRS and CDR2 YFSETQ. Trimming took off 5 bases at V and 0 bases at J, with 12 bases between the two ends. This CDR3 region has 15 residues. The CDR3 protein is CASRPLANSYNEQFF. CDR3 DNA sequence: TGCGCCAGCAGACCCCTAGCGAACTCCTACAATGAGCAGTTCTTC.

The rearrangement joins TRBV27 to TRBJ1-2, with 7 bases fitting TRBD1. From germline, CDR1 is MNHEY and CDR2 SMNVEV (reference sequence). After removal of 8 bases from V and 0 bases from J, the junction contained 12 bases not matched to a gene. CDR3 length: 16 amino acids. CDR3 bases: TGTGCCAGCTCCACAGGGGTCCACTTTCCTAACTATGGCTACACCTTC. Its protein is CASSTGVHFPNYGYTF.